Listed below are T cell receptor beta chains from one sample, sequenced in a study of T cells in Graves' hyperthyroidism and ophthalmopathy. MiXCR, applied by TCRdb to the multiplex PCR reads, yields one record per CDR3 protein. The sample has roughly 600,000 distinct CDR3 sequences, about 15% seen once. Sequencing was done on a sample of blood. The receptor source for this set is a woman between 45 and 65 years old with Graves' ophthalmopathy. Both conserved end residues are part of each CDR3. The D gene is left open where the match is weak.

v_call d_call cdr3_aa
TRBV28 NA CASSPLTAGTSDTQYF
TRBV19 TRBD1 CASSINRGPKNIQYF
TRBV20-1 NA CSARVGPSGTEAFF
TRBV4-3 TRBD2 CASSHELAGAYNEQFF
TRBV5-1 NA CASSGRENTDTQYF
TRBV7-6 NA CASSDNSGQEKLFF
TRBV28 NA CASSARVPLDNEQFF
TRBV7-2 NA CASWGPGRARNEQFF
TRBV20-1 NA CSANPDYTEQFF
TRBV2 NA CASSMGWDTGELFF
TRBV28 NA CASSPPSDYEQYF
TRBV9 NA CASSVGARHTEAFF
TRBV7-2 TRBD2 CASSLERLAGDRYEQYF
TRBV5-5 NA CASSSIRVTDTQYF
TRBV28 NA CASSLWSRTVAGGYTF
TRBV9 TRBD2 CASSVLSSGRTNEQFF
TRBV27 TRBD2 CASSSLAGGAYEQYF